Below, one TCR beta chain is given with its context. This specimen includes other DNA sequences encoding the same CDR3. Data came from immunoSEQ multiplex PCR; TCRdb stores just in-frame clones and leaves some out. The sample consists of tens of thousands of clones, about 90% of them appearing once. The sample originates from a study of technical replicates of blood from four donors. The CDR3 has 15 residues. J gave up 1 base and V 2 bases, and 3 bases lay outside the gene matches. CDR1 is SGHAT, CDR2 FQDESV, per germline (reference sequence). The rearrangement joins TRBV11-1 to TRBJ2-7; TRBD2 aligns across 9 bases. Material for sequencing was PBMCs. This TCR derives from a human donor in good health. Some clones in this sample may be carry-over from other donors' samples. The DNA of the CDR3 is TGTGCCAGCAGCTTATTGGCGGGAGGGTCCTACGAGCAGTACTTC. Translated: CASSLLAGGSYEQYF.